This T cell receptor beta chain was retrieved from a study of high-grade serous ovarian cancer treatment subgroups. V was pared by 0 bases and J by 4 bases, with 9 bases of the junction left unmatched. CDR1 and CDR2 (germline): LGHNA, YSLEER. The CDR3 extends over 18 amino acids. Tumor samples were taken before definitive surgery or chemotherapy. The data were produced by immunoSEQ multiplex PCR, yet TCRdb's version contains in-frame clones alone and is incomplete. The repertoire holds a few thousand clones, around three fifths seen once, with 14% in the top ten. The rearrangement joins TRBV4-3 to TRBJ2-1; 10 bases map to TRBD2. This TCR was recovered from a human donor with high-grade serous ovarian cancer. Sequences were obtained from tumor tissue. Here the CDR3 reads CASSQEGNLAGEYNEQFF. The CDR3 nucleotides read TGCGCCAGCAGCCAAGAAGGGAATCTAGCGGGGGAGTACAATGAGCAGTTCTTC.